Each of the 16 T cell receptor beta chains below was sequenced from the same sample in a study of regulatory T cells in long-lasting Graves disease. Libraries of TCR beta came from iRepertoire HTBI primers plus Arm-PCR of CDR3 regions. Via MiXCR, TCRdb re-called the multiplex PCR reads, giving one row per CDR3 protein. Of 500,000 or so distinct CDR3 sequences listed, about 15% are singletons. Specified time point: newly diagnosed GD, antithyroid drugs for less than 3 months. PBMC-extracted RNA yielded the TCR library. This same sample was also part of a study on T cells in Graves' hyperthyroidism and ophthalmopathy.

The source was peripheral blood mononuclear cells (PBMCs), collected at new diagnosis, from a patient treated with antithyroid drugs. The receptors come from a woman aged 40 to 65 with Graves disease.

This clonotype showed up many times. The V gene is TRBV6-1, the J gene TRBJ2-1, with D possibly called TRBD1 or TRBD2 (5 bases each). CDR3 length: 16 residues. V dropped 5 bases and J dropped 6 bases, with 20 bases sitting between them. CDR1 is MNHNS and CDR2 is SASEGT in the germline V gene. CDR3 sequence reads: CASSPILGVKSNEQFF. As DNA, the CDR3 is TGTGCCAGCAGTCCCATACTAGGGGTTAAAAGCAATGAGCAGTTCTTC.

Ten or more counts support this clonotype. The chain combines TRBV6-1 with TRBJ2-7, with a tentative D call TRBD2 (6 bases). CDR1 and CDR2 (germline): MNHNS, SASEGT. The CDR3 spans 14 residues. V lost 7 bases and J 4 bases, leaving 17 bases between the germline ends. In DNA form, the CDR3 reads TGTGCCAGCACCCTGGGAGGAGGACAATACGAGCAGTACTTC. As protein: CASTLGGGQYEQYF.

At least ten counts were recorded for this clonotype. This sequence joins TRBV6-5 and TRBJ1-1, with D maybe TRBD1 (5 bases). CDR3 length: 16 residues. The ends were cut back, 0 bases at V and 1 base at J, with 12 bases in the middle. Germline values: CDR1 MNHEY, CDR2 SVGAGI. The CDR3 sequence is CASSYSTGHPNTEAFF. CDR3 coding DNA: TGTGCCAGCAGTTACTCGACCGGACACCCGAACACTGAAGCTTTCTTT.

V gene TRBV7-9 combines with J gene TRBJ1-1; 7 positions match TRBD1. This CDR3 spans 12 amino acids. Germline assignment: CDR1 SEHNR and CDR2 FQNEAQ (reference sequence). With 5 bases clipped from V and 11 bases from J, the junction kept 8 bases outside the gene matches. The CDR3 sequence is CASSLRGKGAFF. The CDR3 DNA sequence: TGTGCCAGCAGCCTCAGGGGGAAAGGGGCTTTCTTT.

This clonotype was picked up a small number of times. The CDR3 DNA sequence: TGCGCCAGCAGCTCACAGGGGGCGGCCCAAGAGACCCAGTACTTC. Translation gives CASSSQGAAQETQYF. The V call is TRBV5-1, the J call TRBJ2-5; 9 nucleotides line up with TRBD1. Germline V lookup: CDR1 SGHRS, CDR2 YFSETQ. The CDR3 consists of 15 residues. The trim removed 3 bases at V and 1 base at J, leaving 4 bases unmatched.

A remark on this clonotype: Just one base apart from a much larger clone, this may be a read error. The rearrangement links TRBV3-1 to TRBJ1-5; TRBD1 is a possible D gene (5 bases). Trimming stripped 5 bases from V and 6 bases from J, with 14 bases between. In germline, CDR1 is LGHDT, CDR2 YNNKEL (reference sequence). CDR3 length: 14 residues. The CDR3 sequence: CASSFGGFRQPQHF. CDR3 bases: TGTGCCAGCAGCTTTGGGGGGTTTCGTCAGCCCCAGCATTTT.

This clonotype was detected many times. This sequence joins TRBV6-5 and TRBJ2-7, with D unclear. This CDR3 contains 14 residues. V shed 1 base and J shed 2 bases, with 9 bases lying between them. CDR1 and CDR2 from the germline V gene are MNHEY and SVGAGI. The CDR3 nucleotides read TGTGCCAGCAGTTACTTGGCCGAGACCTACGAGCAGTACTTC. Encoded protein: CASSYLAETYEQYF.

The sample holds many counts of this clonotype. The conserved final phenylalanine or tryptophan is absent from the CDR3, which likely points to a read error. The limits of the CDR3 on the DNA are not certain, so only TCRdb's listed CDR3 is given. V is TRBV12-3 or TRBV12-4 and J is TRBJ2-1. Termini included, the CDR3 measures 9 amino acids. The CDR3 reads CASSLPEQN.

This clonotype was recorded at least ten times. This rearrangement joins TRBV5-1 to TRBJ2-1; D gene uncertain. V was shortened by 1 base and J by 8 bases, with 16 bases between the two germline ends. The CDR3 length is 15 residues. The germline V gene has CDR1 SGHRS and CDR2 YFSETQ. CDR3 residues: CASSLKPLKDDEQFF. In nucleotides, the CDR3 is TGCGCCAGCAGCTTGAAGCCACTAAAGGACGATGAGCAGTTCTTC.

Only a few counts were recorded for this clonotype. V and J are TRBV12-3 or TRBV12-4 and TRBJ2-7, with TRBD2 as a possible D gene (5 bases). CDR3 length: 13 residues. V was trimmed by 7 bases and J by 1 base, leaving 11 bases between them. CDR3 bases: TGTGCCAGCAACCGGGGTGAATCCTACGAGCAGTACTTC. This translates into CASNRGESYEQYF.

This clonotype was detected ten times or more. The genes are TRBV12-3 or TRBV12-4 and TRBJ2-5; perhaps TRBD2 as D (7 bases). Deletions cut 7 bases from V and 5 bases from J, with 14 bases between. This CDR3 has 13 amino acids. CDR3 amino acids: CASKYGGLETQYF. DNA of the CDR3: TGTGCCAGCAAATACGGGGGGCTGGAGACCCAGTACTTC.

Many counts were recorded for this clonotype. The genes are TRBV18 and TRBJ1-2; D remains ambiguous. Trimming pared 4 bases from V and 2 bases from J, leaving 17 bases between. The CDR3 contains 16 residues. Germline-derived CDR1 and CDR2 are KGHSH and LQKENI. The CDR3 protein is CASSQLWSDANYGYTF. As DNA, the CDR3 is TGTGCCAGCTCACAGCTCTGGTCGGACGCAAACTATGGCTACACCTTC.

In its sample, this clonotype was seen many times. The chain recombines TRBV20-1 with TRBJ1-1; D unresolved. The germline gives CDR1 DFQATT, CDR2 SNEGSKA (reference sequence). Trimming removed 3 bases at V and 0 bases at J, with 11 bases between. The CDR3 loop spans 14 amino acids. DNA of the CDR3: TGCAGTGCTAGCTCCCAACGGATGAACACTGAAGCTTTCTTT. It yields the protein CSASSQRMNTEAFF.

This clonotype occurred many times. The CDR3 loop is CASNQGRVNTEAFF. DNA of the CDR3: TGTGCCAGTAATCAGGGCAGAGTGAACACTGAAGCTTTCTTT. The genes are TRBV19 and TRBJ1-1, with D maybe TRBD1 (5 bases). This CDR3 region has 14 residues. Trimming shortened V by 7 bases and J by 0 bases, and 12 bases separated the two germline ends. Germline CDR1 and CDR2: LNHDA and SQIVND (reference sequence).

In regard to this clonotype: A read error is possible here, since a much larger clone lies one base away. This CDR3 fails to terminate in the conserved phenylalanine or tryptophan, so it likely reflects a read error. V and J are TRBV15 and TRBJ1-1; D is undetermined. The CDR3 is made up of 14 amino acids. Trimming pared 0 bases from V and 6 bases from J, leaving 11 bases between. Germline CDR1 reads LNHNV; CDR2 reads YYDKDF (reference sequence). CDR3 in DNA: TGTGCCACCAGCAGAGATAGGAGCGACCCTGAAGCTTTCTTG. This encodes CATSRDRSDPEAFL.

This clonotype was counted many times. The chain couples TRBV5-1 to TRBJ2-7; the match to TRBD2 covers 9 bases. The CDR3 has 18 residues. V lost 5 bases to trimming and J lost 3 bases; unmatched junction nucleotides: 18. Germline assignment: CDR1 SGHRS and CDR2 YFSETQ. The CDR3 DNA is TGCGCCAGCAGAGAAGGACTAGCGTACGGGGTTTTTGGCTACGAGCAGTACTTC. The encoded protein is CASREGLAYGVFGYEQYF.